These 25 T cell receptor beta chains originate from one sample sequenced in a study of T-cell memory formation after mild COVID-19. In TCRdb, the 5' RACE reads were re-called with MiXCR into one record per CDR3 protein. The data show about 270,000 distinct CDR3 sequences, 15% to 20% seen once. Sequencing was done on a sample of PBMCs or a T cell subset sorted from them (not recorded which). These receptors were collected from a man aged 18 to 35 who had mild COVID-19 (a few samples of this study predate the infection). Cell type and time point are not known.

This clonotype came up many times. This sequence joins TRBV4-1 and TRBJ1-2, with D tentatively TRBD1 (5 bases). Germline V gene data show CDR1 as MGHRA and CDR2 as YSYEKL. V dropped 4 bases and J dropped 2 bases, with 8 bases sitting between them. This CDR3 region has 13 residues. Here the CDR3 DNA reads TGCGCCAGCAGCCCCCCAGGGAACTATGGCTACACCTTC. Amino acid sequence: CASSPPGNYGYTF.

The DNA of the CDR3 is TGTGCCAGCAGCTTATCGGGAGGCCAGCCCCAGCATTTT. It encodes CASSLSGGQPQHF. The chain is built from TRBV7-2 and TRBJ1-5; D gene ambiguous. In germline, CDR1 is SGHTA, CDR2 FQGNSA. Trimming took 2 bases from V and 7 from J, leaving 9 bases between them. This CDR3 has 13 amino acids. Based on the CDR3 plus reference TRBV7-2 and TRBJ1-5, the full variable domain is GAGVSQSPSNKVTEKGKDVELRCDPISGHTALYWYRQSLGQGLEFLIYFQGNSAPDKSGLPSDRFSAERTGGSVSTLTIQRTQQEDSAVYLCASSLSGGQPQHFGDGTRLSIL.

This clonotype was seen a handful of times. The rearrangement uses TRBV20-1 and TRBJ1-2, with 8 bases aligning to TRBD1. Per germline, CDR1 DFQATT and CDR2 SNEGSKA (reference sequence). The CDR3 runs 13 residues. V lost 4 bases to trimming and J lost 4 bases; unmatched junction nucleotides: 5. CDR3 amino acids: CSATMTGAYGYTF. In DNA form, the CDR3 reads TGCAGTGCTACCATGACAGGGGCCTATGGCTACACCTTC.

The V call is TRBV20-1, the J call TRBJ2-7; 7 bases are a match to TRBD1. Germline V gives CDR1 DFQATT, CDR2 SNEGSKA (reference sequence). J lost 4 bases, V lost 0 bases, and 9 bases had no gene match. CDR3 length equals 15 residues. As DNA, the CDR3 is TGCAGTGCTAGAGATCCGGGGACAGAAAAATACGAGCAGTACTTC. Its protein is CSARDPGTEKYEQYF.

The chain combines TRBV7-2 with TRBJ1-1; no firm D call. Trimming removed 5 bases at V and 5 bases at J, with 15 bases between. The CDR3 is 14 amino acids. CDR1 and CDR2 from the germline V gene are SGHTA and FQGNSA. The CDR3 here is CASSAKRGETEAFF. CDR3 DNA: TGTGCCAGCAGCGCTAAGCGGGGAGAGACTGAAGCTTTCTTT. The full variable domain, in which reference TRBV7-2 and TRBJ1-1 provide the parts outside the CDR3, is GAGVSQSPSNKVTEKGKDVELRCDPISGHTALYWYRQSLGQGLEFLIYFQGNSAPDKSGLPSDRFSAERTGGSVSTLTIQRTQQEDSAVYLCASSAKRGETEAFFGQGTRLTVV.

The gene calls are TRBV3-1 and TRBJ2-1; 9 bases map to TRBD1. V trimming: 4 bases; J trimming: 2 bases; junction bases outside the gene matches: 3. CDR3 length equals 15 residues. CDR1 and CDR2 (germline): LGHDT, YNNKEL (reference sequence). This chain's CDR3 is CASSLGTGTYNEQFF. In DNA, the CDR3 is TGTGCCAGCAGCCTCGGGACAGGGACCTACAATGAGCAGTTCTTC.

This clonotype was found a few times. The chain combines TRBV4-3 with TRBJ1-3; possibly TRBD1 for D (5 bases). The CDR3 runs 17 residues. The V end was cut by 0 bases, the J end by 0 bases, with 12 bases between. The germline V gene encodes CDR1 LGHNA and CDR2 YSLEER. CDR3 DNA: TGCGCCAGCAGCCAAGATCAAGGGACCCCCTCTGGAAACACCATATATTTT. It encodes CASSQDQGTPSGNTIYF.

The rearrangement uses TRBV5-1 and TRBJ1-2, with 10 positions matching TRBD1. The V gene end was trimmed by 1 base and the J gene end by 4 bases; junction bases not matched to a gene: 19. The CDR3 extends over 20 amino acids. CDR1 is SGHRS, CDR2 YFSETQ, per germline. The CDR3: CASSLPQGRQGALSVYGYTF. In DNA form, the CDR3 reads TGCGCCAGCAGCTTGCCCCAAGGGAGACAGGGGGCGTTGAGCGTCTATGGCTACACCTTC.

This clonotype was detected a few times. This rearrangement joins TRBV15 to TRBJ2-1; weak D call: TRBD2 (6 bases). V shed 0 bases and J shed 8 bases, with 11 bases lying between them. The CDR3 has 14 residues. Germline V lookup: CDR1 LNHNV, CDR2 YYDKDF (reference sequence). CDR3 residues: CATSRDPGRHEQFF. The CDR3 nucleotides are TGTGCCACCAGCAGAGATCCAGGGAGGCATGAGCAGTTCTTC.

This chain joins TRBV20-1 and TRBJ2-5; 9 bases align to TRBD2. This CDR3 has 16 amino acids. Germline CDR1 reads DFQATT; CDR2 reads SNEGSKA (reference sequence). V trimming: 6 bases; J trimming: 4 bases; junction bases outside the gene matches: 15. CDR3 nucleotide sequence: TGCAGTGCGAGGCGGTCCGCGGGGGGGCAGGTAGAGACCCAGTACTTC. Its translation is CSARRSAGGQVETQYF.

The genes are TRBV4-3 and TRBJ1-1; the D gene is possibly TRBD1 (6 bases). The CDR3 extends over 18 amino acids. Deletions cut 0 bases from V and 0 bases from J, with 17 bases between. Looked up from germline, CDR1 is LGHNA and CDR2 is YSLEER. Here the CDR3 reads CASSQDPGADRMNTEAFF. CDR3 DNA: TGCGCCAGCAGCCAAGATCCAGGGGCAGACAGGATGAACACTGAAGCTTTCTTT.

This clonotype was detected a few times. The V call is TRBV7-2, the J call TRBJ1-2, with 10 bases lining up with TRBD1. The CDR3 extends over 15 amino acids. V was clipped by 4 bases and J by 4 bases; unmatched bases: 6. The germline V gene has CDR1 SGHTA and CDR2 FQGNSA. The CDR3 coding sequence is TGTGCCAGCAGCTCCTCGGGACAGGGGACCTATGGCTACACCTTC. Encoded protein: CASSSSGQGTYGYTF.

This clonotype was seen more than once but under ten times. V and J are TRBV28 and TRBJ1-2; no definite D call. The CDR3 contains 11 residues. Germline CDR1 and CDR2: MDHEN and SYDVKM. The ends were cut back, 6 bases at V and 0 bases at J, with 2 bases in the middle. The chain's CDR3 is CASRTNYGYTF. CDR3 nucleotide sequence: TGTGCCAGCAGAACTAACTATGGCTACACCTTC.

Written as DNA, the CDR3 is TGTGCCAGCAGCTTAACCCGCAACTCCCCCTACAATGAGCAGTTCTTC. As protein: CASSLTRNSPYNEQFF. The V and J genes are TRBV7-2 and TRBJ2-1; D not resolved. Germline V lookup: CDR1 SGHTA, CDR2 FQGNSA. The CDR3 runs to 16 residues. V was pared by 2 bases and J by 2 bases, with 13 bases between.

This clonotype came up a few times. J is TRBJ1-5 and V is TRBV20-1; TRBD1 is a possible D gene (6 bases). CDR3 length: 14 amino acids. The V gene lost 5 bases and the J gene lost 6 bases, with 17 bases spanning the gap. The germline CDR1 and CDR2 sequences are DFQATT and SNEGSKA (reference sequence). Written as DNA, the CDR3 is TGCAGTGCTGGGCAGGGGCGGATCAGTCAGCCCCAGCATTTT. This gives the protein CSAGQGRISQPQHF.

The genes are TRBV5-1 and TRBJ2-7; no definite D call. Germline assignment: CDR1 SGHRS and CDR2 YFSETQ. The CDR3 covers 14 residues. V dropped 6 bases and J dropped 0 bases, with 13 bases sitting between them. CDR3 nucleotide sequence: TGCGCCAGCAACCTGACACCGCACTCCTACGAGCAGTACTTC. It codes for CASNLTPHSYEQYF.

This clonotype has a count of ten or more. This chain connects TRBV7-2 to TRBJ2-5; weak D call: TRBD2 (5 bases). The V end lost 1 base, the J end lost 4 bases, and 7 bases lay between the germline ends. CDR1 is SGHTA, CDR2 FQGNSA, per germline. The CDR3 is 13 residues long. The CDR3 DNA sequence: TGTGCCAGCAGCTTAGTTGGGAGAGAGACCCAGTACTTC. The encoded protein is CASSLVGRETQYF.

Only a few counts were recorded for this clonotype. The CDR3 region has the DNA TGCAGTGCGGCCAGGACAGAAGTCTATGGCTACACCTTC. Encoded protein: CSAARTEVYGYTF. V and J are TRBV20-1 and TRBJ1-2; D might be TRBD1 (6 bases). CDR1 and CDR2 from the germline V gene are DFQATT and SNEGSKA (reference sequence). The length of the CDR3 is 13 residues. Trimming shortened V by 6 bases and J by 4 bases, and 15 bases separated the two germline ends.

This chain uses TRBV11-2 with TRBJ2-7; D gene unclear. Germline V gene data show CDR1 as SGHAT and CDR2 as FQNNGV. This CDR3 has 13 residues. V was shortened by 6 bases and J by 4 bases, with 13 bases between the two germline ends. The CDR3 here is CASSYQEGYEQYV. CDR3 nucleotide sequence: TGTGCCAGCAGTTACCAGGAAGGATACGAGCAGTACGTC.

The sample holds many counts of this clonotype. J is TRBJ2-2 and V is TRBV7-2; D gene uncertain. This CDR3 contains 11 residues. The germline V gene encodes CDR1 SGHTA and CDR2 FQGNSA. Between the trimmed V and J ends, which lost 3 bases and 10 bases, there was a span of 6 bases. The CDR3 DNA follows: TGTGCCAGCAGCTTTTTGGTGGAGCTGTTTTTT. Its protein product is CASSFLVELFF.

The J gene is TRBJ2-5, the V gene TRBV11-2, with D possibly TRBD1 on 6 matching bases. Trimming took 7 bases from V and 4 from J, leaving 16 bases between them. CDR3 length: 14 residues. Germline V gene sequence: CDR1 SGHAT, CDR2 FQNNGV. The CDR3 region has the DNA TGTGCCAGCAACCACGGACAGTCCGGAGAGACCCAGTACTTC. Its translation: CASNHGQSGETQYF.

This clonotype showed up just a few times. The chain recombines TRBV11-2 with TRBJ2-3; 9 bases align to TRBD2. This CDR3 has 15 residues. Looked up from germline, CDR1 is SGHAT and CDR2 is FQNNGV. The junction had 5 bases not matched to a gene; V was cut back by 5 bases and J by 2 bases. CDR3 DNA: TGTGCCAGCAGCAGTAGACTAGCGGTCACAGATACGCAGTATTTT. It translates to CASSSRLAVTDTQYF.

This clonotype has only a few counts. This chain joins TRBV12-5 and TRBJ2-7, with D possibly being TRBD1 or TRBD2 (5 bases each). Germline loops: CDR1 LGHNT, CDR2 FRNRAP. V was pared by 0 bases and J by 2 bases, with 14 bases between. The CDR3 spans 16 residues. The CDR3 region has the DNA TGTGCTAGTGGTTTGGTATCGGGGCTGCGTGCCTACGAGCAGTACTTC. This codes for CASGLVSGLRAYEQYF.

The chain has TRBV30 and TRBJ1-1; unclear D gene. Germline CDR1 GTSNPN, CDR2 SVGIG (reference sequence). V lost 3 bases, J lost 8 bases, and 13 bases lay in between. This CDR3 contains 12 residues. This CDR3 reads CAWRRGWAEAFF. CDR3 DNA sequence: TGTGCCTGGAGGAGAGGTTGGGCGGAAGCTTTCTTT.

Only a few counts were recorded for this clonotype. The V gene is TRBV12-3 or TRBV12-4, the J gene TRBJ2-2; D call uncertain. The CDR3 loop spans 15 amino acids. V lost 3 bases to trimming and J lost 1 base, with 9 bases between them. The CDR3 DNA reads TGTGCCAGCAGTTTGGGCAGCCAGAACACCGGGGAGCTGTTTTTT. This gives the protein CASSLGSQNTGELFF.